The 10 T cell receptor beta chains in this list originate from one sample, sequenced in a study of blood T cell repertoires in COVID-19. This table comes from immunoSEQ multiplex PCR, and its TCRdb copy is limited to in-frame clones, with some not included. The sample includes about 320,000 clones, roughly nine tenths of them seen just once. Sequencing was performed on PBMCs or T cells enriched from blood (not recorded which). The receptors come from a woman aged 25 to 39 who had been exposed to COVID-19.

This chain links TRBV4-2 with TRBJ1-5, with 7 bases fitting TRBD1. The CDR3 is 16 amino acids. From germline, CDR1 is LGHNA and CDR2 YNFKEQ. V shed 5 bases, J shed 0 bases, and the junction held 7 bases outside the gene matches. The CDR3 DNA reads as TGTGCCAGCAGCGAAAACAGGGGCGATAGCAATCAGCCCCAGCATTTT. It translates to CASSENRGDSNQPQHF.

The rearrangement joins TRBV5-1 to TRBJ2-5, with D possibly TRBD2 on 6 matching bases. This CDR3 region has 13 residues. V was pared by 9 bases and J by 5 bases, with 17 bases between. Germline V gene lookup returns CDR1 SGHRS and CDR2 YFSETQ. The CDR3 nucleotides read TGCGCCACCTCCTGGGGGGATCGGGAGACCCAGTACTTC. Protein: CATSWGDRETQYF.

The chain is built from TRBV7-9 and TRBJ2-3, with D possibly matching TRBD1 (8 bases). CDR3 length: 14 amino acids. Between the trimmed V and J ends, which lost 7 bases and 4 bases, there was a span of 15 bases. Germline values: CDR1 SEHNR, CDR2 FQNEAQ (reference sequence). The CDR3 DNA is TGTGCCAGCAAAAACAGGGGGGGCCCAGATACGCAGTATTTT. It translates to CASKNRGGPDTQYF.

The chain combines TRBV6-2 or TRBV6-3 with TRBJ2-1; possibly TRBD2 for D (5 bases). Trimming pared 0 bases from V and 6 bases from J, leaving 12 bases between. The CDR3 has 15 amino acids. Per germline, CDR1 MNHEY and CDR2 SVGEGT. The CDR3 sequence: CASSYSGGLSNEQFF. CDR3 coding DNA: TGTGCCAGCAGTTACTCCGGAGGCCTTTCCAATGAGCAGTTCTTC.

This clone was detected once. The gene calls are TRBV4-1 and TRBJ1-6; a possible D gene is TRBD1 (6 bases). V lost 0 bases to trimming and J lost 4 bases, with 13 bases between them. There are 17 residues in the CDR3. Germline CDR1 MGHRA, CDR2 YSYEKL. CDR3 loop: CASSQDTVGQYNSPLHF. The CDR3 DNA reads as TGCGCCAGCAGCCAAGATACTGTTGGACAGTATAATTCACCCCTCCACTTT.

The V gene is TRBV15, the J gene TRBJ2-2; a possible D gene is TRBD2 (6 bases). Germline V lookup: CDR1 LNHNV, CDR2 YYDKDF (reference sequence). CDR3 length: 15 amino acids. V lost 0 bases and J lost 4, with 9 bases in between. CDR3 DNA sequence: TGTGCCACCAGCAGAGAGGGGGGACTCACCGGGGAGCTGTTTTTT. Encoded protein: CATSREGGLTGELFF.

The chain recombines TRBV5-4 with TRBJ1-2; TRBD1 matches 11 bases. The CDR3 consists of 13 residues. The ends lost 4 bases at V and 9 bases at J; junction bases unmatched: 5. Germline V gives CDR1 SGHNT, CDR2 YYREEE (reference sequence). This CDR3 reads CASSPDRGHRYTF. The CDR3 DNA is TGTGCCAGCAGCCCGGACAGGGGGCATCGCTACACCTTC.

This clone has only one observation. The rearrangement joins TRBV6-5 to TRBJ1-2; the D gene is possibly TRBD1 (5 bases). Germline CDR1 reads MNHEY; CDR2 reads SVGAGI. The CDR3 length is 13 residues. Trimming cost V 6 bases and J 3 bases, with 11 bases left between them. Here the CDR3 DNA reads TGTGCCAGCAGCCCGTCGGGGGACTATGGCTACACCTTC. The encoded protein is CASSPSGDYGYTF.

V and J are TRBV5-1 and TRBJ1-4; tentatively, D is TRBD1 (5 bases). Germline V gene lookup returns CDR1 SGHRS and CDR2 YFSETQ. Trimming pared 5 bases from V and 6 bases from J, leaving 11 bases between. This CDR3 is built from 13 residues. The CDR3: CASSVGGDEKLFF. The CDR3 nucleotides read TGCGCCAGCAGTGTGGGGGGAGATGAAAAACTGTTTTTT. The whole variable domain, filled in from reference TRBV5-1 and TRBJ1-4, reads KAGVTQTPRYLIKTRGQQVTLSCSPISGHRSVSWYQQTPGQGLQFLFEYFSETQRNKGNFPGRFSGRQFSNSRSEMNVSTLELGDSALYLCASSVGGDEKLFFGSGTQLSVL.

The V gene is TRBV4-2, the J gene TRBJ2-7, with 10 bases fitting TRBD2. CDR3 length: 16 amino acids. J gave up 0 bases and V 4 bases, and 6 bases lay outside the gene matches. Germline values: CDR1 LGHNA, CDR2 YNFKEQ. CDR3 bases: TGTGCCAGCAGCCGCGGTCTAGCGGGGGCCTCCTACGAGCAGTACTTC. Amino acid sequence: CASSRGLAGASYEQYF.